In its sample, the clone carrying this TCR beta chain was seen many times. Its antigen is not known. The time point is: patch test 1, 2 weeks after DPC sensitization. Treatment of the sample: therapeutic diphenylcyclopropenone sensitization with weekly scalp DPC. This CDR3 has 15 amino acids. Germline V gene sequence: CDR1 MNHEY, CDR2 SVGAGI. The V gene lost 4 bases and the J gene lost 7 bases, with 17 bases spanning the gap. The data were taken from a study of human T cells and chemical hapten exposure. The overall study: Mostly female patients had alopecia areata, totalis or universalis.

During construction of the library, unique molecular identifiers were attached to individual cDNA molecules for quantitative, reproducible TCR counting. One entry per CDR3 protein, called by TCRdb with MiXCR from the RACE reads. The table shows fewer than 500,000 distinct CDR3 sequences, with 4.8% occurring only once. Study-level results: DPC sensitization produced no change in TCRs with frequency above 1 in 1000.

The V and J genes are TRBV6-5 and TRBJ2-1, with D possibly TRBD2 on 6 matching bases. This TCR was recovered from a woman aged 50 to 65 with alopecia areata. Some clones in this sample may be carry-over from other donors' samples. The source was whole blood, collected in connection with sensitization to the hapten diphenylcyclopropenone (DPC). DNA for the CDR3: TGTGCCAGCAGTTCCCCGGGGACTGGCCTAAATGAGCAGTTCTTC. Translated, it gives CASSSPGTGLNEQFF.